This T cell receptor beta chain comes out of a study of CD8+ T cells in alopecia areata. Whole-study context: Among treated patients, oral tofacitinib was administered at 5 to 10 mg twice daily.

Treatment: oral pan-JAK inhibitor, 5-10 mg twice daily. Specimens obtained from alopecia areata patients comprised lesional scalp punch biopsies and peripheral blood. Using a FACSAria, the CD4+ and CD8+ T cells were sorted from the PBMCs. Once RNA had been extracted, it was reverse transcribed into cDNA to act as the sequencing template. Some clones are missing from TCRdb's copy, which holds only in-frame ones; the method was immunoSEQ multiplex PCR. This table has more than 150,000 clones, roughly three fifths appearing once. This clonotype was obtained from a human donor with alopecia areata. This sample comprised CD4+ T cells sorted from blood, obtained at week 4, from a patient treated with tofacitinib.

CDR3 in DNA: TGCGCCAGCAGAGGAACAGGGGGCGTACGGGAAAAACTGTTTTTT. Its translation is CASRGTGGVREKLFF. The V and J genes are TRBV5-1 and TRBJ1-4, with 9 nucleotides matching TRBD1. The CDR3 runs 15 residues. Germline CDR1 SGHRS, CDR2 YFSETQ. V shed 5 bases, J shed 8 bases, and the junction held 10 bases outside the gene matches.